This TCR beta chain was documented in a study of Ad26.COV2.S vaccination and SARS-CoV-2 variants. The overall study: The donor belonged to the COV1001 Ad26.COV2.S trial arm.

The CDR3 covers 17 residues. V was pared by 6 bases and J by 4 bases, with 17 bases of the junction left unmatched. The germline gives CDR1 SQVTM, CDR2 ANQGSEA. Assay: immunoSEQ multiplex PCR; the TCRdb copy retains only in-frame clones and omits some. In the table there are a few hundred thousand clones, about nine tenths of which are singletons. The treatment is: 15 to 20 received Ad26.COV2.S at low or high dose, single or two shots; several received placebo; per-sample allocation not given. Day 63 after the first injection of vaccine or placebo was the sampling time. Specimen: peripheral blood, collected in a trial of Ad26.COV2.S vaccine versus placebo. This chain joins TRBV29-1 and TRBJ2-3; 9 nucleotides match TRBD2. This TCR derives from a person between 18 and 59 years old who received the Ad26.COV2.S COVID-19 vaccine or a placebo. In DNA, the CDR3 is TGCAGCGTGAGAGATATCCGGACTAGCGCCGCACCAGATACGCAGTATTTT. Amino acids: CSVRDIRTSAAPDTQYF.